The clone carrying this T cell receptor beta chain was seen a few times. The source of the sample is a study of T-cell reconstitution after alpha-beta-depleted transplantation in children. Preparation of the TCRbeta library was carried out with unique molecular identifiers. Using its own MiXCR run on the PCR reads, TCRdb lists one record per CDR3 protein. This sample has a few hundred thousand distinct CDR3 sequences, with roughly an eighth found just once. Here the sequenced sample was PBMCs from the stem cell graft donor, taken from the stem cell graft. The TCR originated in a human donor who donated a stem cell graft to a child with combined immunodeficiency.

The CDR3 DNA is TGTGCCAGCAGCTCCCGACAGGGGCTGGACACTGAAGCTTTCTTT. Translation: CASSSRQGLDTEAFF. This chain joins TRBV7-8 and TRBJ1-1; 8 nucleotides agree with TRBD1. Trimming cost V 4 bases and J 3 bases; bases outside gene matches: 7. Germline V gene sequence: CDR1 SGHVS, CDR2 FQNEAQ. CDR3 length equals 15 residues.